Listed below are T cell receptor beta chains from one sample, sequenced in a study of glioma-infiltrating T cells. TCRdb reprocessed the multiplex PCR reads via MiXCR and lists one record per CDR3 protein. In the table there are about 400,000 distinct CDR3 sequences, approximately 42% of which are singletons. Specimen: glioma tissue, nonneoplastic brain tissue, or PBMCs (not recorded which). Receptors were obtained from a human donor with low-grade glioma or glioblastoma, undergoing nonglioma brain surgery, or in good health (not recorded which). Both conserved end residues are part of each CDR3. D genes are given only for firm matches. Expanded clones get a size class; other rows say once, few or many, or leave the size out.

few | 18 | TRBJ2-3 | TRBD2 | TRBV7-9 | CASSYGGLAGGSTDTQYF | TGTGCCAGCAGCTACGGGGGACTAGCGGGAGGTAGCACAGATACGCAGTATTTT
many | 14 | TRBJ2-7 | . | TRBV27 | CASSTQAQTYEQYF | TGTGCCAGCTCAACCCAAGCACAGACCTACGAGCAGTACTTC
many | 14 | TRBJ1-5 | . | TRBV20-1 | CSARMGSPTQPQHF | TGCAGTGCTAGAATGGGGTCTCCCACCCAGCCCCAGCATTTT
. | 16 | TRBJ2-7 | . | TRBV7-2 | CASSLAPGGAGQEQYF | TGTGCCAGCAGCTTAGCGCCGGGGGGCGCGGGGCAAGAGCAGTACTTC
. | 19 | TRBJ1-3 | TRBD1 | TRBV4-1 | CASSLGVQGASYSGNTIYF | TGCGCCAGCAGCCTGGGCGTGCAGGGGGCCTCTTACTCTGGAAACACCATATATTTT
. | 14 | TRBJ1-1 | TRBD1 | TRBV27 | CASSYGQGFTEAFF | TGTGCCAGCAGTTACGGACAGGGGTTTACTGAAGCTTTCTTT
. | 15 | TRBJ2-1 | . | TRBV20-1 | CSASRAASSYNEQFF | TGCAGTGCTAGTCGGGCGGCTAGCTCCTACAATGAGCAGTTCTTC
. | 15 | TRBJ2-3 | . | TRBV20-1 | CSARDPRGQTDTQYF | TGCAGTGCACGGGATCCCCGAGGTCAAACAGATACGCAGTATTTT
once | 16 | TRBJ1-6 | . | TRBV20-1 | CSARVLERGVHSPLHF | TGCAGTGCTAGAGTCCTCGAAAGGGGAGTACATTCACCCCTCCACTTT
. | 15 | TRBJ2-1 | TRBD1 | TRBV29-1 | CSGGLWDRTVNEQFF | TGCAGCGGGGGGCTCTGGGACAGGACGGTCAATGAGCAGTTCTTC
few | 12 | TRBJ2-1 | . | TRBV7-9 | CASDVGVDEQFF | TGTGCCAGCGACGTGGGGGTCGATGAGCAGTTCTTC
many | 11 | TRBJ2-7 | . | TRBV20-1 | CSARLAREQYF | TGCAGTGCTAGACTAGCGCGCGAGCAGTACTTC
many | 18 | TRBJ2-2 | TRBD1 | TRBV6-5 | CASSYSRGTGAVTGELFF | TGTGCCAGCAGTTACTCGAGGGGGACAGGGGCGGTCACCGGGGAGCTGTTTTTT
. | 13 | TRBJ1-5 | . | TRBV7-2 | CASSWFSNQPQHF | TGTGCCAGCAGCTGGTTCAGCAATCAGCCCCAGCATTTT
. | 15 | TRBJ2-5 | . | TRBV18 | CASSMRTDPQETQYF | TGTGCCAGCTCAATGAGGACCGATCCACAAGAGACCCAGTACTTC